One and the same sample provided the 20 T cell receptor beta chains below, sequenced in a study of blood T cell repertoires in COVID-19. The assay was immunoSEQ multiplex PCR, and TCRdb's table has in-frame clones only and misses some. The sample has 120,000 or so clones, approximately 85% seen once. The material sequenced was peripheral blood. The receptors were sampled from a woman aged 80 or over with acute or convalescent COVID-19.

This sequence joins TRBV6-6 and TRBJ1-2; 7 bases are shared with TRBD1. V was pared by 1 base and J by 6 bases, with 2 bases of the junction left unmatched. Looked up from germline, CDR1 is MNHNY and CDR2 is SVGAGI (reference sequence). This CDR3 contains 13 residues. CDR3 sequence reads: CASSYWQGDGYTF. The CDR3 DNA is TGTGCCAGCAGTTACTGGCAGGGGGATGGCTACACCTTC.

The CDR3 here is CSASLQPQHF. Here the CDR3 DNA reads TGCAGTGCTAGCCTTCAGCCCCAGCATTTT. The chain uses TRBV20-1 and TRBJ1-5, with D hard to call. The CDR3 totals 10 residues. Between the trimmed V and J ends, which lost 3 bases and 6 bases, there was a span of 3 bases. Germline-derived CDR1 and CDR2 are DFQATT and SNEGSKA (reference sequence).

The CDR3 DNA follows: TGTGCCAGCAGCCTCCCTAGCGGGGGTTCCCCAGATACGCAGTATTTT. It specifies CASSLPSGGSPDTQYF. The chain employs TRBV6-2 or TRBV6-3 and TRBJ2-3; 10 bases agree with TRBD2. Losses at the gene ends were 6 bases for V and 4 bases for J; bases not matched to a gene: 10. Germline V CDR1 and CDR2: MNHEY, SVGEGT. This CDR3 has 16 amino acids.

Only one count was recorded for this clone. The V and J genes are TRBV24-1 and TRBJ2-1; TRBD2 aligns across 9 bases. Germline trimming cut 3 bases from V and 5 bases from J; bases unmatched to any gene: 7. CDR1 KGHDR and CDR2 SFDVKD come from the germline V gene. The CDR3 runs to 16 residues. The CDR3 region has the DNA TGTGCCACCAGTGATCGATCGCGGGGGGGAAACAATGAGCAGTTCTTC. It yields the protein CATSDRSRGGNNEQFF.

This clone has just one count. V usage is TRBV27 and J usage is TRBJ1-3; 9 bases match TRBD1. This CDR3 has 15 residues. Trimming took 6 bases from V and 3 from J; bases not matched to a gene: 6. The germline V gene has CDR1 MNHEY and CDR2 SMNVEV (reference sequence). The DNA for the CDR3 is TGTGCCAGCAGCTTAACAGGGGGCCTTGGAAACACCATATATTTT. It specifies CASSLTGGLGNTIYF.

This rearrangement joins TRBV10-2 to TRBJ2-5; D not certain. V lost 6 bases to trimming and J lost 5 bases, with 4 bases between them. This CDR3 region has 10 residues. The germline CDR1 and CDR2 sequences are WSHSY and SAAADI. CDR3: CASSQETQYF. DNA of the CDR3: TGCGCCAGCAGCCAGGAGACCCAGTACTTC.

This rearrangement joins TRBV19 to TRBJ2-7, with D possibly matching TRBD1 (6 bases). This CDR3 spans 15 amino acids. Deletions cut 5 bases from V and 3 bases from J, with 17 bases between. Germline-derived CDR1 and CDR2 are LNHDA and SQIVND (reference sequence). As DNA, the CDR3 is TGTGCCAGTAGTCGAGGGACATCCGATTACTACGAGCAGTACTTC. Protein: CASSRGTSDYYEQYF. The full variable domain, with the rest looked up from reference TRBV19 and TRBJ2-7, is DGGITQSPKYLFRKEGQNVTLSCEQNLNHDAMYWYRQDPGQGLRLIYYSQIVNDFQKGDIAEGYSVSREKKESFPLTVTSAQKNPTAFYLCASSRGTSDYYEQYFGPGTRLTVT.

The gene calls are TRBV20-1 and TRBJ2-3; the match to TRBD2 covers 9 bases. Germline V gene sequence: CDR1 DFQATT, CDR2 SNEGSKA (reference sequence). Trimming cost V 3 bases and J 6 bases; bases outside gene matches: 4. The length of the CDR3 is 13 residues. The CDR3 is CSASLAGGDTQYF. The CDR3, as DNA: TGCAGTGCTAGTTTGGCGGGGGGGGATACGCAGTATTTT.

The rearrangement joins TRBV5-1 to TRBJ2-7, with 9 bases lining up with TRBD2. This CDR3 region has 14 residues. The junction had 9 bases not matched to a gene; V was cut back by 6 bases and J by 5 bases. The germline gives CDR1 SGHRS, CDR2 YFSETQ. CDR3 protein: CASKSSSGGNEQYF. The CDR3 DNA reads TGCGCCAGCAAGAGTTCAAGCGGGGGGAACGAGCAGTACTTC. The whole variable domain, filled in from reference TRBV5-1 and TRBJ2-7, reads KAGVTQTPRYLIKTRGQQVTLSCSPISGHRSVSWYQQTPGQGLQFLFEYFSETQRNKGNFPGRFSGRQFSNSRSEMNVSTLELGDSALYLCASKSSSGGNEQYFGPGTRLTVT.

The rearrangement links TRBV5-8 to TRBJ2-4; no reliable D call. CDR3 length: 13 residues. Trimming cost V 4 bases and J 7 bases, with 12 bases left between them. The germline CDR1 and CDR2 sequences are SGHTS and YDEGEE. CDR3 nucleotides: TGTGCCAGCAGCCCTTTATTATTTAACATTCAGTACTTC. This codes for CASSPLLFNIQYF.

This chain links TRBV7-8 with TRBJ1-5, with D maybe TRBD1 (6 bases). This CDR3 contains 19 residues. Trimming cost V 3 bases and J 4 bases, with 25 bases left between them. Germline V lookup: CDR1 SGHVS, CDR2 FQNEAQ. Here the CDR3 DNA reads TGTGCCAGCAGCTTCCTTAATTCGAACACAGGGAACGCGAATCAGCCCCAGCATTTT. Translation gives CASSFLNSNTGNANQPQHF.

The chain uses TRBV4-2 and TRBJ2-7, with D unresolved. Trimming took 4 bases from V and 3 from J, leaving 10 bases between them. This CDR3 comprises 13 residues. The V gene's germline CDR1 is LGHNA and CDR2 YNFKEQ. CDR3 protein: CASSPSPGYEQYV. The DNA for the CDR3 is TGTGCCAGCAGCCCCAGCCCGGGCTACGAGCAGTACGTC.

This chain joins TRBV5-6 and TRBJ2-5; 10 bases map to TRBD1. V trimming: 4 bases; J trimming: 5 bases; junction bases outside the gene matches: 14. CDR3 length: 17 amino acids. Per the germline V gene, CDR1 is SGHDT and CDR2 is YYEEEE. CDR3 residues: CASSQARQGATSETQYF. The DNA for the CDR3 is TGTGCCAGCAGCCAGGCAAGACAGGGGGCGACTTCCGAGACCCAGTACTTC.

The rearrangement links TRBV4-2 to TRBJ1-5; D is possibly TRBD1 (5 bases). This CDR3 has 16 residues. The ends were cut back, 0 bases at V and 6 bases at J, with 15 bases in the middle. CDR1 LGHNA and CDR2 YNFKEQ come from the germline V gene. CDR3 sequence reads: CASSQDRPDRGQPQHF. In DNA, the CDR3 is TGTGCCAGCAGCCAAGATAGGCCTGACAGAGGTCAGCCCCAGCATTTT.

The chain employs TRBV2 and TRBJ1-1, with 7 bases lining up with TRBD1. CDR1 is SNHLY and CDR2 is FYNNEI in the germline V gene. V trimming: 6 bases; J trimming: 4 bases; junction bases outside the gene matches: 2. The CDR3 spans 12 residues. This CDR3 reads CASRAGGTEAFF. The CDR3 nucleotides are TGTGCCAGCAGAGCAGGGGGCACTGAAGCTTTCTTT. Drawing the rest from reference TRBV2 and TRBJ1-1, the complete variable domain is EPEVTQTPSHQVTQMGQEVILRCVPISNHLYFYWYRQILGQKVEFLVSFYNNEISEKSEIFDDQFSVERPDGSNFTLKIRSTKLEDSAMYFCASRAGGTEAFFGQGTRLTVV.

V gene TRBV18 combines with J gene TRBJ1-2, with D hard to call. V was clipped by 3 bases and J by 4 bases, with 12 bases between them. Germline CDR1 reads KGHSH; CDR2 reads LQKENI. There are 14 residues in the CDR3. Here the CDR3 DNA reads TGTGCCAGCTCACCCGCGACCCGGGGCTATGGCTACACCTTC. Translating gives CASSPATRGYGYTF.

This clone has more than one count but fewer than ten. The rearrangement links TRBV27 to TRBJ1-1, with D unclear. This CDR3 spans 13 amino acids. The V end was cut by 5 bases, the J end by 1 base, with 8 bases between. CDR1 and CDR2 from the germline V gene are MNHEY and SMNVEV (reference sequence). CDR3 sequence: CASSRRENTEAFF. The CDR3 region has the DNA TGTGCCAGCAGTCGGCGGGAGAACACTGAAGCTTTCTTT.

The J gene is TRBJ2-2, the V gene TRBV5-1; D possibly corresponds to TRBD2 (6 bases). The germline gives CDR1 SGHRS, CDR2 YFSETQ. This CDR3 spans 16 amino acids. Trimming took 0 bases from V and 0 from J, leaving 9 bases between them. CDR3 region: CASSLVSGANTGELFF. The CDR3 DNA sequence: TGCGCCAGCAGCTTGGTTTCGGGGGCGAACACCGGGGAGCTGTTTTTT.

CDR3 sequence reads: CASTYQGGVTEAFF. The CDR3 region has the DNA TGCGCCAGCACCTACCAAGGGGGGGTCACTGAAGCTTTCTTT. The chain recombines TRBV5-1 with TRBJ1-1; TRBD1 might be the D (6 bases). Germline V gene lookup returns CDR1 SGHRS and CDR2 YFSETQ. V lost 6 bases and J lost 4, with 16 bases in between. The CDR3 contains 14 residues.

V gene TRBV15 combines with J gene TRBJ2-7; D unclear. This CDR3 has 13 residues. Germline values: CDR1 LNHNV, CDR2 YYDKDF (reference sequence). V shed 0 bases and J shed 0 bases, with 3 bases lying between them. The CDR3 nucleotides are TGTGCCACCAGCAGAGACCTCTCCTACGAGCAGTACGTC. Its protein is CATSRDLSYEQYV.